This T cell receptor (beta chain) originates from a study of vaccination and CD4 T cells after COVID-19. Whole-study context: Participants received two doses of either BNT162b2 or mRNA-1273 vaccine. The study's findings and limits: The median number of SARS-CoV-2-reactive clonotypes increased from around 21 to 38, a change that did not reach significance.

Cultured CD4+ T-cell DNA underwent Oncomine TCR Beta short-read sequencing. TCRdb reprocessed the PCR reads with MiXCR, giving one entry per CDR3 protein. The data show about 24,000 distinct CDR3 sequences, 30% seen once. A note on this clonotype: Its antigen is not known.

The sample's time point: late sampling 161 to 241 days after vaccination in a few convalescent patients. Treatment noted: roughly 11-day PBMC culture with coronavirus spike peptide pools or control peptides (ViraFEST assay). The CDR3 covers 12 residues. Germline lookup yields CDR1 ENHRY and CDR2 SYGVKD. V was trimmed by 10 bases and J by 4 bases, leaving 12 bases between them. This clonotype originated in a human donor who had recovered from COVID-19. The chain is built from TRBV10-3 and TRBJ2-3; D possibly matches TRBD1 or TRBD2 (6 bases each). The sample here was CD4+ T cells from blood, cultured in vitro, taken about 7 months after SARS-CoV-2 vaccination. The CDR3 sequence: CASEGDSDTQYF. CDR3 nucleotides: TGTGCCAGCGAGGGGGACTCAGATACGCAGTATTTT.